Below, 8 T cell receptor beta chains from the same sample are listed, as sequenced in a study of shared T cell receptors in the human thymus. Data came from immunoSEQ multiplex PCR; TCRdb stores just in-frame clones and leaves some out. The sample carries hundreds of thousands of clones, roughly 90% recorded once. Separately, the same data were catalogued under a study of human thymus T cells.

Sequencing used thymocytes. The receptors stem from a boy younger than two with a congenital heart defect.

The rearrangement uses TRBV19 and TRBJ2-1, with 8 bases lining up with TRBD1. The CDR3 loop spans 17 amino acids. Germline loops: CDR1 LNHDA, CDR2 SQIVND (reference sequence). V shed 5 bases, J shed 5 bases, and the junction held 14 bases outside the gene matches. This CDR3 is CASSSSRDRFLDNEQFF. CDR3 DNA sequence: TGTGCCAGTAGTTCGTCCCGGGACAGGTTTTTAGACAATGAGCAGTTCTTC.

V usage is TRBV7-8 and J usage is TRBJ2-5; 9 bases fit TRBD1. V shed 5 bases and J 2 bases; nucleotides not matched to a gene: 6. This CDR3 is 15 amino acids long. The germline V gene encodes CDR1 SGHVS and CDR2 FQNEAQ. The CDR3 sequence: CASSPQGAEQETQYF. The CDR3 coding sequence is TGTGCCAGCAGCCCACAGGGGGCGGAACAAGAGACCCAGTACTTC.

Of note for this clone: At one boundary the junction diverges from the germline segment, which might be a read error. V gene TRBV5-1 combines with J gene TRBJ2-1; possibly TRBD2 for D (6 bases). The germline V gene encodes CDR1 SGHRS and CDR2 YFSETQ. This CDR3 contains 11 residues. CDR3 DNA: TGTGCCAGCAGCTTGGACGGGAGTTGGTTCTTC. It encodes CASSLDGSWFF. The full variable domain, its missing parts supplied by reference TRBV5-1 and TRBJ2-1, is KAGVTQTPRYLIKTRGQQVTLSCSPISGHRSVSWYQQTPGQGLQFLFEYFSETQRNKGNFPGRFSGRQFSNSRSEMNVSTLELGDSALYLCASSLDGSWFFGPGTRLTVL.

This rearrangement joins TRBV11-3 to TRBJ1-1, with TRBD1 matching 7 bases. This CDR3 is built from 15 residues. Unmatched junction bases numbered 8, after V lost 7 bases and J lost 0 bases. The germline gives CDR1 SGHNT, CDR2 YENEEA. In nucleotides, the CDR3 is TGTGCCAGCACCTCGGAGGGGGCCATGAACACTGAAGCTTTCTTT. The encoded protein is CASTSEGAMNTEAFF.

This rearrangement joins TRBV28 to TRBJ2-7, with 7 nucleotides matching TRBD1. The CDR3 consists of 13 residues. The V segment lost 6 bases and the J segment 2 bases; nucleotides outside the gene matches: 4. Germline lookup yields CDR1 MDHEN and CDR2 SYDVKM. The CDR3 nucleotides are TGTGCCAGCAGGACCGGACAGGCCTACGAGCAGTACTTC. Its translation is CASRTGQAYEQYF.

V gene TRBV9 combines with J gene TRBJ1-4; possibly TRBD1 for D (5 bases). The CDR3 extends over 17 amino acids. CDR1 is SGDLS, CDR2 YYNGEE, per germline. V was clipped by 3 bases and J by 3 bases, with 18 bases between them. Written as DNA, the CDR3 is TGTGCCAGCAGCGGGAAGGACACGGGAGGGCCTAATGAAAAACTGTTTTTT. It codes for CASSGKDTGGPNEKLFF.

The J gene is TRBJ2-7, the V gene TRBV4-3; D not certain. The CDR3 runs to 15 residues. Trimming removed 1 base at V and 3 bases at J, with 13 bases between. Germline-derived CDR1 and CDR2 are LGHNA and YSLEER. CDR3 region: CASSQGLALSYEQYF. The CDR3 DNA reads as TGCGCCAGCAGCCAAGGACTTGCCTTAAGCTACGAGCAGTACTTC.

The chain is built from TRBV28 and TRBJ2-2; 7 bases line up with TRBD2. The CDR3 covers 17 residues. Germline assignment: CDR1 MDHEN and CDR2 SYDVKM. V lost 6 bases and J lost 0; bases outside the gene matches: 10. The CDR3 is CASRPGEGPANTGELFF. DNA for the CDR3: TGTGCCAGCAGACCGGGGGAGGGGCCCGCGAACACCGGGGAGCTGTTTTTT.